The 8 T cell receptor beta chains given below trace back to one sample, sequenced in a study of blood T cell repertoires in COVID-19 (dated by TCRdb to about 2020). The receptor library was made with the immunoSEQ multiplex PCR assay. The table was pulled from immuneACCESS by TCRdb, which kept in-frame rearrangements only. Such tables lose some clones; where checked, under half of the loss comes from unresolved V genes, and the rest has no known cause. The sample has 200,000 or so clones on record, roughly 88% of them singletons. The ten largest clones take up 3% to 4.5% of the sample. Sequenced input: PBMCs or T cells enriched from blood (not recorded which). Every receptor here comes from a woman between 40 and 55 years old with acute COVID-19.

The rearrangement joins TRBV5-1 to TRBJ2-2, with 8 bases fitting TRBD2. The V gene's germline CDR1 is SGHRS and CDR2 YFSETQ. Trimming took 2 bases from V and 1 from J; bases not matched to a gene: 4. This CDR3 comprises 16 residues. In DNA, the CDR3 is TGCGCCAGCAGCTTCGCGAGCGGGGGGAACACCGGGGAGCTGTTTTTT. Translating it yields CASSFASGGNTGELFF.

The V gene is TRBV5-1, the J gene TRBJ2-3; 13 nucleotides agree with TRBD2. This CDR3 has 17 residues. The ends lost 4 bases at V and 3 bases at J; junction bases unmatched: 8. Germline CDR1 and CDR2: SGHRS and YFSETQ. In nucleotides, the CDR3 is TGCGCCAGCAGCGTCGGGACTAGCGGGATGTCGACAGATACGCAGTATTTT. This gives the protein CASSVGTSGMSTDTQYF.

This chain joins TRBV4-3 and TRBJ1-4, with 7 nucleotides matching TRBD1. The CDR3 covers 15 residues. CDR1 LGHNA and CDR2 YSLEER come from the germline V gene. The ends lost 4 bases at V and 7 bases at J; junction bases unmatched: 9. The CDR3 region is CASSLTTGEGEKLFF. DNA for the CDR3: TGCGCCAGCAGCCTTACCACAGGGGAAGGTGAAAAACTGTTTTTT.

The chain links TRBV4-3 to TRBJ1-4; TRBD1 is a possible D gene (6 bases). Germline assignment: CDR1 LGHNA and CDR2 YSLEER. The length of the CDR3 is 16 residues. Trimming pared 1 base from V and 8 bases from J, leaving 17 bases between. CDR3 in DNA: TGCGCCAGCAGCCAAGGAAATGCAGGGGTAGGGGAAAAACTGTTTTTT. This codes for CASSQGNAGVGEKLFF.

The chain is built from TRBV28 and TRBJ2-3, with 10 nucleotides matching TRBD2. Germline values: CDR1 MDHEN, CDR2 SYDVKM. The CDR3 runs 16 residues. V shed 7 bases, J shed 2 bases, and the junction held 9 bases outside the gene matches. The CDR3 DNA reads as TGTGCCAGCACCGTAGCGGGGGGACTCAACACAGATACGCAGTATTTT. Protein: CASTVAGGLNTDTQYF.

The gene calls are TRBV6-5 and TRBJ2-7, with a weak D call TRBD2 (5 bases). The CDR3 has 14 residues. V gave up 2 bases and J gave up 4 bases, with 12 bases separating them. Germline CDR1 is MNHEY and CDR2 is SVGAGI. The CDR3 loop reads CASSYASEGYEQYF. The CDR3 coding sequence is TGTGCCAGCAGTTACGCCAGTGAGGGATACGAGCAGTACTTC.

The rearrangement joins TRBV3-1 (or the pseudogene TRBV3-2) to TRBJ1-2; 7 nucleotides align to TRBD1. J was trimmed by 3 bases and V by 6 bases; bases with no gene match: 7. The CDR3 is made up of 14 amino acids. Germline V CDR1 and CDR2: LGHDT, YNNKEL (reference sequence). CDR3: CASRDVGGYYGYTF. The CDR3 DNA reads TGTGCCAGCAGGGACGTAGGGGGCTACTATGGCTACACCTTC.

The chain employs TRBV6-5 and TRBJ1-2; 7 bases match TRBD1. CDR3 length: 13 residues. V gave up 6 bases and J gave up 4 bases; unmatched junction bases: 5. Germline CDR1 reads MNHEY; CDR2 reads SVGAGI. CDR3 amino acids: CASRADRVYGYTF. The CDR3, as DNA: TGTGCCAGCAGAGCCGACAGGGTCTATGGCTACACCTTC.